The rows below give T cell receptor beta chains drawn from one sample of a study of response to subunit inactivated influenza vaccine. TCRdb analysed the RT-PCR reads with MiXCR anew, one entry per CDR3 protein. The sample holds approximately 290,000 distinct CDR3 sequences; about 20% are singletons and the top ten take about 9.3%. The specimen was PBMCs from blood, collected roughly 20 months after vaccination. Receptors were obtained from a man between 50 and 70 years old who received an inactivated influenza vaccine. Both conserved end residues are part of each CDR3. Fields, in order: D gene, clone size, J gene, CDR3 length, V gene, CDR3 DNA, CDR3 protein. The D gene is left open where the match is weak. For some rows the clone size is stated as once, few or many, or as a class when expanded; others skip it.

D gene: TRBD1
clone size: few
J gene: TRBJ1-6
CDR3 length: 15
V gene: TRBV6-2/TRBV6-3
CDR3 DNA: TGTGCCAGCAGCTCCCCGGGGACAGGGGATTCACCCCTCCACTTT
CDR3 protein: CASSSPGTGDSPLHF

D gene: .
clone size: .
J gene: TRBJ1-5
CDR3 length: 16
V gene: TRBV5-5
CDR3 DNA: TGTGCCAGCAGCCACGACCCGGGATCCCGGGCCCAGCCCCAGCATTTT
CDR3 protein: CASSHDPGSRAQPQHF

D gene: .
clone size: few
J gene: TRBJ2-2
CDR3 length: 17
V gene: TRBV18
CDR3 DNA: TGTGCCAGCTCACCAACAGTGCCACCTACGAACACCGGGGAGCTGTTTTTT
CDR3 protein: CASSPTVPPTNTGELFF

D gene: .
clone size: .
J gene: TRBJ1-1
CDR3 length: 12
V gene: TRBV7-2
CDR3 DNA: TGTGCCAGCAGCTCGGGTCCACGGACAGCTTTCTTT
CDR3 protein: CASSSGPRTAFF

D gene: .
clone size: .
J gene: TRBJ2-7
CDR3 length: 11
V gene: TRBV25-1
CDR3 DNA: TGTGCCAGCAGTGATCTAAGCTGGCAGTACTTC
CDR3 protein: CASSDLSWQYF

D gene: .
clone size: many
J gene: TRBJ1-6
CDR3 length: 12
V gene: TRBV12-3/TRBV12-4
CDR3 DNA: TGTGCCAGCAGTTTCTTGAATTCACCCCTCCACTTT
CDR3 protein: CASSFLNSPLHF

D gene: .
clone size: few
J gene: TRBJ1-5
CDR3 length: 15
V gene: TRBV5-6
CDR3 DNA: TGTGCCAGCAGCTTGAGGCAGATTAGCAATCAGCCCCAGCATTTT
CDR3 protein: CASSLRQISNQPQHF

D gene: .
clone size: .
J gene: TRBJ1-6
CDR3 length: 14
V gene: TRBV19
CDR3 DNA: TGTGCCAGTAGCTCGATAGGGGGTAATTCACCCCTCCACTTT
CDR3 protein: CASSSIGGNSPLHF

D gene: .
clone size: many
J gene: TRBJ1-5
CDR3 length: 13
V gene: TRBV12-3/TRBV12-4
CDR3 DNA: TGTGCCAGCAGATCAGAAGGCAATCAGCCCCAGCATTTT
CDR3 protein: CASRSEGNQPQHF

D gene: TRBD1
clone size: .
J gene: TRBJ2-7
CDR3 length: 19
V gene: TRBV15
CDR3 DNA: TGTGCCACCAGCACGACGTACAACTTCCGGGACAGGCGATCCTACGAGCAGTACTTC
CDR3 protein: CATSTTYNFRDRRSYEQYF

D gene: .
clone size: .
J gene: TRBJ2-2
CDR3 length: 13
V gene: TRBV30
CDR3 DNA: TGTGCCTGGAGCTCCCAGGGCACCGGGGAGCTGTTTTTT
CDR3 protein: CAWSSQGTGELFF

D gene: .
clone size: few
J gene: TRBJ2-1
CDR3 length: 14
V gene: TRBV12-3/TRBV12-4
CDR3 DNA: TGTGCCAGCAGTTTTGAGGGGGGGGTAAATGAGCAGTTCTTC
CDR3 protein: CASSFEGGVNEQFF

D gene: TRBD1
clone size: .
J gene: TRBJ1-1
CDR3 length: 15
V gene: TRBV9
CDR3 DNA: TGTGCCAGCAGCGCCGGACAGGCGGGGAACACTGAAGCTTTCTTT
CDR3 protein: CASSAGQAGNTEAFF

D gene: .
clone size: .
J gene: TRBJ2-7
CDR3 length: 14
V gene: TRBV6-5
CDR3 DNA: TGTGCCAGCAGTTTAGGACTGAACTACGTGGAGCAGTACTTC
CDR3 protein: CASSLGLNYVEQYF

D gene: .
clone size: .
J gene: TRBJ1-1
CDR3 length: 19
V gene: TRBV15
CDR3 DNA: TGTGCCACCAGCAGAACCCGCGGAGGGATGATAAAGTGGGACACTGAAGCTTTCTTT
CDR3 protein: CATSRTRGGMIKWDTEAFF

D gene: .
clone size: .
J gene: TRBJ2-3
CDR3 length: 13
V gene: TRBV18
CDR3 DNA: TGTGCCAGCTCACCGCGGGTTACAGATACGCAGTATTTT
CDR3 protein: CASSPRVTDTQYF

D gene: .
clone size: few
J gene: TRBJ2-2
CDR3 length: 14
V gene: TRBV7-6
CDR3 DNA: TGTGCCAGCAGCTCTCTCCAGGGTAATGGGGAGCTGTTTTTT
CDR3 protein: CASSSLQGNGELFF

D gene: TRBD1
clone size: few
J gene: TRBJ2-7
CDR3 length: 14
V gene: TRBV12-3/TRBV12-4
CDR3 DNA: TGTGCCACCAAGCGTGCGGACAGGGTGTTCGAGCAGTACTTC
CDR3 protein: CATKRADRVFEQYF

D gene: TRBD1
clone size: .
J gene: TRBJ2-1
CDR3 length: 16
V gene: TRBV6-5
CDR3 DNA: TGTGCCAGCAGTTACCGACAGGGGACGTACGTTTCTGAGCAGTTCTTC
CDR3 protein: CASSYRQGTYVSEQFF

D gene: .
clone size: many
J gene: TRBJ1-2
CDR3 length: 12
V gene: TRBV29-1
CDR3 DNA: TGCAGCGGTTTAACAGGGAACTATGGCTACACCTTC
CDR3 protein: CSGLTGNYGYTF

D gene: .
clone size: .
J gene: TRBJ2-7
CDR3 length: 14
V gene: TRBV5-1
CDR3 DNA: TGCGCCAGCAGCTTGGACAGTCCCGGGGGCGAGCAGTACTTC
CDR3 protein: CASSLDSPGGEQYF

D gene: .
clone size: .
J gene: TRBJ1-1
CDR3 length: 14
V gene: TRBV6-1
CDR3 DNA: TGTGCCAGCAGACGACTTAACAGGGAGTTACGAGCTTTCTTT
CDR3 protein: CASRRLNRELRAFF

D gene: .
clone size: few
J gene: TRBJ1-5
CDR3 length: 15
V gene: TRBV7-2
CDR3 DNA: TGTGCCAGCAGCCACTACACAGGCGACAATCAGCCCCAGCATTTT
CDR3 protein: CASSHYTGDNQPQHF

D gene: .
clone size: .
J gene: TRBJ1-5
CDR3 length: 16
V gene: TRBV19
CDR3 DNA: TGTGCCAGTAGTACGTGGGGGGCGCAGAGCAATCAGCCCCAGCATTTT
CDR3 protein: CASSTWGAQSNQPQHF

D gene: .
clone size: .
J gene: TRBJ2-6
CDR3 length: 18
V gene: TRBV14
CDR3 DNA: TGTGCCAGCAGCCAGAGGCCCCGGACAGTTTCTGGGGCCAACGTCCTGACTTTC
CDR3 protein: CASSQRPRTVSGANVLTF

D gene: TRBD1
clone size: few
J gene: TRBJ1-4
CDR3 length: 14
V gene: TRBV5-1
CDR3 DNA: TGCGCCAGCAGCGAAGGTACAGGGGGCGACGAACTGTTTTTT
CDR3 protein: CASSEGTGGDELFF

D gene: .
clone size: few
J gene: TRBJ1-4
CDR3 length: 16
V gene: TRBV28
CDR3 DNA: TGTGCCAGCAGTTCCCCTTCGGGGGGCGCTAATGAAAAACTGTTTTTT
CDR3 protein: CASSSPSGGANEKLFF

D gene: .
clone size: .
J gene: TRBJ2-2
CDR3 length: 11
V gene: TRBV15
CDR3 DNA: TGTGCCACCAGCAACGCCGGGGAGCTGTTTTTT
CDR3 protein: CATSNAGELFF

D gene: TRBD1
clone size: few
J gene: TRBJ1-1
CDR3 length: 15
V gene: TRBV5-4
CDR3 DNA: TGTGCCAGCAGCTCCTATAACAGGGGCGACACTGAAGCTTTCTTT
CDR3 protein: CASSSYNRGDTEAFF

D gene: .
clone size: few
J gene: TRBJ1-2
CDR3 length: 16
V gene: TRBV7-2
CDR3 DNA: TGTGCCAGCAGCTCTAGGGGGTCAGCCGTATGGTATGGCTACACCTTC
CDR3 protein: CASSSRGSAVWYGYTF

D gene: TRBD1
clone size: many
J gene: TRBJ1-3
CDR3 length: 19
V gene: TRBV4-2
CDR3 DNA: TGTGCCAGCAGCCTACTGGGGGGGACAGGCGCTGCCTCTGGAAACACCATATATTTT
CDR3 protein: CASSLLGGTGAASGNTIYF

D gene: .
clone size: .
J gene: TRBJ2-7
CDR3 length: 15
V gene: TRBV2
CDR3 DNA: TGTGCCAGCAAATTTAATACAGGGAGCTCCTACGAGCAGTACTTC
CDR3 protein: CASKFNTGSSYEQYF

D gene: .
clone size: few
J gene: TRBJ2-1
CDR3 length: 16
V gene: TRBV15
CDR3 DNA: TGTGCCACCAGCACGACAAATACCTACAGGGGGGGAACGCAGTTCTTC
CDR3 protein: CATSTTNTYRGGTQFF

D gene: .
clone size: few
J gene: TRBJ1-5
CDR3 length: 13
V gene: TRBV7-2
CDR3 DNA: TGTGCCAGCAGCTTGGGGTTCACTCAGCCCCAGCATTTT
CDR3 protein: CASSLGFTQPQHF

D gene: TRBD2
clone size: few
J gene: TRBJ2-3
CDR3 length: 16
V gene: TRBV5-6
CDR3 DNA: TGTGCCAGCAGCCGCACCGGGAGGGCTCTAACAGATACGCAGTATTTT
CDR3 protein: CASSRTGRALTDTQYF

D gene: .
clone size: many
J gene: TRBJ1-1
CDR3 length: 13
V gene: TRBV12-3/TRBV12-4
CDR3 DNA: TGTGCCAGCAGTTACGGCTGGGACACTGAAGCTTTCTTT
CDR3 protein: CASSYGWDTEAFF

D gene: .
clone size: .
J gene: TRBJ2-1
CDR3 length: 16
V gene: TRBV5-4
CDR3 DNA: TGTGCCAGCAGCTTTGGGGGCGGGGGTGCCTACAATGAGCAGTTCTTC
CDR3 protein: CASSFGGGGAYNEQFF

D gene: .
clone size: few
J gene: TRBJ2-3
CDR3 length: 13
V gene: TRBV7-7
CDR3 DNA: TGTGCTAGCAGCTTAGAACAGGGAGATACGCAGTATTTT
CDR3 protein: CASSLEQGDTQYF

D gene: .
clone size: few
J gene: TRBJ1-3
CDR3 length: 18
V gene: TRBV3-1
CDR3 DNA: TGTGCCAGCAGTGGGTACTCGTCCGTGAGTACGGAAGGAAACACCATATATTTT
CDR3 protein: CASSGYSSVSTEGNTIYF

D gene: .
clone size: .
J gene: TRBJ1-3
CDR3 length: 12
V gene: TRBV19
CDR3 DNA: TGTGCCAGCGATGACCGAGGAAACACCATATATTTT
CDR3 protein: CASDDRGNTIYF

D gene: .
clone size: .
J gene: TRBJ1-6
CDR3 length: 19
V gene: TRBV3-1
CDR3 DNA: TGTGCCAGCAGCCAAGATCGAGGTCTTCAGGAGAGCTATAATTCACCCCTCCACTTT
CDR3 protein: CASSQDRGLQESYNSPLHF

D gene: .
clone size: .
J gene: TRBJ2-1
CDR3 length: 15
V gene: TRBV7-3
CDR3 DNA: TGTGCCAGCAGCTTAAGAGGGACACCTTACAATGAGCAGTTCTTC
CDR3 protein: CASSLRGTPYNEQFF

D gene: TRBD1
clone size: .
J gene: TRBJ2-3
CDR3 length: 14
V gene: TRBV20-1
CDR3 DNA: TGCAGTGCTGGGGGTGGGACAGTCACAGATACGCAGTATTTT
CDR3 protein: CSAGGGTVTDTQYF

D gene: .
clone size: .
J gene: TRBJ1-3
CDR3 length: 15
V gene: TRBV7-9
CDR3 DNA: TGTGCCACCGAAGGGGGGTTTATCTCTGGAAACACCATATATTTT
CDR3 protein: CATEGGFISGNTIYF

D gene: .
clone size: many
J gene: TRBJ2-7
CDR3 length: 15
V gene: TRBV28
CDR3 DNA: TGTGCCAGCAGTTTAGGGGAAGGGATTGCGTACGAGCAGTACTTC
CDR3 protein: CASSLGEGIAYEQYF

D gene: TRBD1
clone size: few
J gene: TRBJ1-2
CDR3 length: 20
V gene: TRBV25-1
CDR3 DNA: TGTGCCAGCAGTGATCTACACGCCGCCCAAAAATTAGACAGGGGCACTGGCTACACCTTC
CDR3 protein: CASSDLHAAQKLDRGTGYTF

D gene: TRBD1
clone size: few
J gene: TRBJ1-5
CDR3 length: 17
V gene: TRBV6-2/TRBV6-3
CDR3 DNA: TGTGCCAGCAGTTACCCCAAAGGACAGGGTATTGGACAGCCCCAGCATTTT
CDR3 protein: CASSYPKGQGIGQPQHF

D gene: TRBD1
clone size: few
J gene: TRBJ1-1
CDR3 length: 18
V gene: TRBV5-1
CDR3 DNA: TGCGCCAGCAGCTCTCCGCCGGGACAGGGGGCCTGGTGGACTGAAGCTTTCTTT
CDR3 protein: CASSSPPGQGAWWTEAFF

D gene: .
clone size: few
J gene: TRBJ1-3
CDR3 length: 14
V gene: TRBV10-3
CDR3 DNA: TGTGCCATCAGTGAGGGCAGCTCTGGAAACACCATATATTTT
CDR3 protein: CAISEGSSGNTIYF

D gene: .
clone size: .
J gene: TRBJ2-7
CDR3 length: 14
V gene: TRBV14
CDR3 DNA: TGTGCCAGCAGCCAAGAGGGACATAACTACGAGCAGTACTTC
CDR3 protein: CASSQEGHNYEQYF

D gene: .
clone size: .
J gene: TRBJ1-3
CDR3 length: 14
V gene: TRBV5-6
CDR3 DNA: TGTGCCAGCAGCTTGGGTACAGGGTTGAACACCATATATTTT
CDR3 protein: CASSLGTGLNTIYF

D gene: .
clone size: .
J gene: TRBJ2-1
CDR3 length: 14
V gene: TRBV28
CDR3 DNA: TGTGCCAGCAGTTTATGGACAGATTACAATGAGCAGTTCTTC
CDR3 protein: CASSLWTDYNEQFF

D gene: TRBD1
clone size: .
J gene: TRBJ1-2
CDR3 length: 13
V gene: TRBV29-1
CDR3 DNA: TGCAGCGCCTGGACAGGGGGCGCGTTTGGCTACACCTTC
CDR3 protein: CSAWTGGAFGYTF

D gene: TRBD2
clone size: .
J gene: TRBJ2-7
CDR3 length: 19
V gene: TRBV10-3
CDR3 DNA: TGTGCCATCAGTGAGATCCCCCTAGCGGGGGCGATGAACTCCTACGAGCAGTACTTC
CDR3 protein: CAISEIPLAGAMNSYEQYF

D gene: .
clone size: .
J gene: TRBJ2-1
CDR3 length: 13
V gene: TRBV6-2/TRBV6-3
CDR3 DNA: TGTGCCAGCAGTTATTTGGGACCCAATGAGCAGTTCTTC
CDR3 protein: CASSYLGPNEQFF

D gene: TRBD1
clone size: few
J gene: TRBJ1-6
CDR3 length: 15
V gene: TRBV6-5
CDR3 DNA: TGTGCCAGCAGTTACTACGGGACAGGGACTTCACCCCTCCACTTT
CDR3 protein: CASSYYGTGTSPLHF